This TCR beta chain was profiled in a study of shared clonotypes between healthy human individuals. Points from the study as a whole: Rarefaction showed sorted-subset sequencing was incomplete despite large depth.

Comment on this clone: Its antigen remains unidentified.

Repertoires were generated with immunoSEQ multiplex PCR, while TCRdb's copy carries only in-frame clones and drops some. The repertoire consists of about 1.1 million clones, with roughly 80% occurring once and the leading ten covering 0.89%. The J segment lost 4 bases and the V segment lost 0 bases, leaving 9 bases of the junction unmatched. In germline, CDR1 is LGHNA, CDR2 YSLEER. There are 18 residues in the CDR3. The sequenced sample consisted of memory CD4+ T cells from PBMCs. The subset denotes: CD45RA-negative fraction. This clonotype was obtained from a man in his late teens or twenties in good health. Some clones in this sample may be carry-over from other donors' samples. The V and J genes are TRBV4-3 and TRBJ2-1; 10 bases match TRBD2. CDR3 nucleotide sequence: TGCGCCAGCAGCCAAGATACGGCTAGCGGGAGAGCGTACAATGAGCAGTTCTTC. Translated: CASSQDTASGRAYNEQFF.